This T cell receptor beta chain was captured by sequencing in a study of CD8+ T cells in alopecia areata. Study-wide points: Mouse data revealed clearer TCR sharing than patient data did, a gap possibly tied to HLA. Affected scalp, especially in alopecia totalis/universalis, had a higher clonality than normal scalp did.

Extracted RNA was reverse transcribed into cDNA, the sequencing template. Sequenced by immunoSEQ multiplex PCR; TCRdb stores in-frame clones only, minus some. The sample lists 93,000 or so clones, about 60% occurring once. With regard to this clone: What it recognizes is unknown.

Trimming cost V 1 base and J 2 bases; bases outside gene matches: 2. Germline V gene sequence: CDR1 SGHDT, CDR2 YYEEEE. This CDR3 spans 14 amino acids. Separation by sorting yielded CD4+ and CD8+ T cells from PBMCs. The material sequenced was CD4+ T cells sorted from blood. The sequence was collected from a human donor in good health. The chain joins TRBV5-6 to TRBJ1-2; 7 bases line up with TRBD1. DNA for the CDR3: TGTGCCAGCAGCTTGTTGGACAGGAACTATGGCTACACCTTC. It translates to CASSLLDRNYGYTF.